This TCR beta chain was captured by sequencing in a study of T-cell memory formation after mild COVID-19. Study-level results: Most CD4+ clones that shrank were in CM and EM, while CD8+ ones turned up in EMRA. Among clones contracting day 15 to 85, CD4/CD8 was balanced, whereas later expanders leaned CD4+.

Constant-segment primers and 5'RACE yielded cDNA libraries for TCR alpha and TCR beta, each carrying sample barcodes and UMIs. TCRdb passed the 5' RACE reads through MiXCR, listing each CDR3 protein once. The table has 310,000 or so distinct CDR3 sequences, about a sixth seen once. Of note for this clonotype: Its antigen remains unknown.

There are 15 residues in the CDR3. Germline CDR1 is SGHRS and CDR2 is YFSETQ. V gave up 0 bases and J gave up 0 bases, with 6 bases separating them. The chain employs TRBV5-1 and TRBJ2-2; TRBD1 might be the D (5 bases). Material for sequencing was PBMCs or a T cell subset sorted from them (not recorded which). The clonotype was recovered from a man between 18 and 29 years old who had mild COVID-19 (a few samples of this study predate the infection). Cell type and time point are not known. In DNA, the CDR3 is TGCGCCAGCAGCTTGGACAGGTCGAACACCGGGGAGCTGTTTTTT. This codes for CASSLDRSNTGELFF. Combining the CDR3 with reference TRBV5-1 and TRBJ2-2 gives the whole variable domain KAGVTQTPRYLIKTRGQQVTLSCSPISGHRSVSWYQQTPGQGLQFLFEYFSETQRNKGNFPGRFSGRQFSNSRSEMNVSTLELGDSALYLCASSLDRSNTGELFFGEGSRLTVL.